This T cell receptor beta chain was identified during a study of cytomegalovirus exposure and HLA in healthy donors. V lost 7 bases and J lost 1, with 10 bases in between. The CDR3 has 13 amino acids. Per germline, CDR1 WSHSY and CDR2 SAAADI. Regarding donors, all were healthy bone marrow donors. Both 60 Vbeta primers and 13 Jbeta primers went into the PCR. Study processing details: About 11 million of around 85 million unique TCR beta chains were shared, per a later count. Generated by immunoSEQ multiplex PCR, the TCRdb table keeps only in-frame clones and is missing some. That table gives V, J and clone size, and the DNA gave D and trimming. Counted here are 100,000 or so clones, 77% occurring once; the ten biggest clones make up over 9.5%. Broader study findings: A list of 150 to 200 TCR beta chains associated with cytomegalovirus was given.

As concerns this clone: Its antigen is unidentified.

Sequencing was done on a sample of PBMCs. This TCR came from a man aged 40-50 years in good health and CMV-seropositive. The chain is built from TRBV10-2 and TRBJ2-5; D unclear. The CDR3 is CASKSVPQETQYF. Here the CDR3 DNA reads TGCGCCAGCAAGTCAGTTCCCCAAGAGACCCAGTACTTC.